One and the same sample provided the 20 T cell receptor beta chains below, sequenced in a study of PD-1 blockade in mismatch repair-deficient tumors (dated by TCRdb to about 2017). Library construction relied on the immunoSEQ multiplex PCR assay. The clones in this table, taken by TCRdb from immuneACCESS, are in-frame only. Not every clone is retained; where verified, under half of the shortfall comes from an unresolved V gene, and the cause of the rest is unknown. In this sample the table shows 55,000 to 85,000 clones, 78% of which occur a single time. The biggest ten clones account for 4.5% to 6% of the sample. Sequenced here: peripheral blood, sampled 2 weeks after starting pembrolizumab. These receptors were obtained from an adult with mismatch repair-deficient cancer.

The CDR3 DNA is TGTGCCAGCAGACCTTTAAGAAGTAGGGGGTATAAGGATACGCAGTATTTT. Translation gives CASRPLRSRGYKDTQYF. This chain joins TRBV11-2 and TRBJ2-3; weak D call: TRBD1 (6 bases). Looked up from germline, CDR1 is SGHAT and CDR2 is FQNNGV. This CDR3 comprises 17 residues. Trimming cost V 6 bases and J 6 bases, with 25 bases left between them.

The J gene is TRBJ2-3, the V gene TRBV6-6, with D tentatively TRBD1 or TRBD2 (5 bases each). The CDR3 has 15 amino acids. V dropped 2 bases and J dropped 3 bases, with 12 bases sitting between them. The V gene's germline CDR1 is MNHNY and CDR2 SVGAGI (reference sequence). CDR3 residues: CASSYGDAETDTQYF. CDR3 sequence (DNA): TGTGCCAGCAGTTACGGGGACGCAGAAACAGATACGCAGTATTTT.

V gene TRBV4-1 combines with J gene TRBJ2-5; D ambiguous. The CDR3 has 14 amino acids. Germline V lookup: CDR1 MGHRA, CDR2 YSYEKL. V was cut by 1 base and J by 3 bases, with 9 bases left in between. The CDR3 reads CASSQGRAEETQYF. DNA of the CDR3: TGCGCCAGCAGCCAAGGTAGGGCTGAAGAGACCCAGTACTTC.

CDR3 residues: CASSAKTQNTEAFF. The CDR3 DNA is TGTGCCAGCAGTGCCAAGACACAGAACACTGAAGCTTTCTTT. This sequence joins TRBV27 and TRBJ1-1; no reliable D call. The germline CDR1 and CDR2 sequences are MNHEY and SMNVEV (reference sequence). V dropped 5 bases and J dropped 1 base, with 11 bases sitting between them. The CDR3 runs to 14 residues.

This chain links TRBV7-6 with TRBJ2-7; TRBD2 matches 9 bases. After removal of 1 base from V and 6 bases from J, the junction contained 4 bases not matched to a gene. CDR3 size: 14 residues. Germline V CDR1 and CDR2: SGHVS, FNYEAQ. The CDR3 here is CASSLEPTSGEQYF. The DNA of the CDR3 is TGTGCCAGCAGCTTAGAACCGACTAGCGGCGAGCAGTACTTC.

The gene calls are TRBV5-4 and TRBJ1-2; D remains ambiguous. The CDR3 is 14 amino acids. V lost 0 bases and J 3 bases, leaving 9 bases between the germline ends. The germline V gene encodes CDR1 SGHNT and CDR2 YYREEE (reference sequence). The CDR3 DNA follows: TGTGCCAGCAGCTTGGCGACCCGCTACTATGGCTACACCTTC. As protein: CASSLATRYYGYTF. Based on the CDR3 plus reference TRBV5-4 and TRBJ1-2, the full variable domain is ETGVTQSPTHLIKTRGQQVTLRCSSQSGHNTVSWYQQALGQGPQFIFQYYREEENGRGNFPPRFSGLQFPNYSSELNVNALELDDSALYLCASSLATRYYGYTFGSGTRLTVV.

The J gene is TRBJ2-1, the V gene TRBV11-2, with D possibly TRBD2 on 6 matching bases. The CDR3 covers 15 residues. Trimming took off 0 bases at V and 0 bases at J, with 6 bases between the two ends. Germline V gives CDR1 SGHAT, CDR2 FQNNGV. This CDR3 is CASSLERGSYNEQFF. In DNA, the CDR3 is TGTGCCAGCAGCTTAGAGCGGGGCTCCTACAATGAGCAGTTCTTC.

The CDR3 nucleotides are TGTGCCAGTAGTATAAGGGGGGTGAATCTGCGGGGCTACACCTTC. This encodes CASSIRGVNLRGYTF. The chain has TRBV19 and TRBJ1-2, with TRBD1 as a possible D gene (6 bases). Germline values: CDR1 LNHDA, CDR2 SQIVND (reference sequence). V dropped 2 bases and J dropped 8 bases, with 18 bases sitting between them. This CDR3 contains 15 residues.

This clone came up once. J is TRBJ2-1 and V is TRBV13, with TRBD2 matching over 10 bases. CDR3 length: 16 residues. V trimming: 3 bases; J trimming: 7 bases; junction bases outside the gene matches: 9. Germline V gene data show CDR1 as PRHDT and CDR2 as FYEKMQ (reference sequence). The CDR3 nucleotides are TGTGCCAGCAGCTTGGGGGCCCCGGGACTAGCGAATGAGCAGTTCTTC. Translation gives CASSLGAPGLANEQFF. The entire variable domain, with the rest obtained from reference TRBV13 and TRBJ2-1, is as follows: AAGVIQSPRHLIKEKRETATLKCYPIPRHDTVYWYQQGPGQDPQFLISFYEKMQSDKGSIPDRFSAQQFSDYHSELNMSSLELGDSALYFCASSLGAPGLANEQFFGPGTRLTVL.

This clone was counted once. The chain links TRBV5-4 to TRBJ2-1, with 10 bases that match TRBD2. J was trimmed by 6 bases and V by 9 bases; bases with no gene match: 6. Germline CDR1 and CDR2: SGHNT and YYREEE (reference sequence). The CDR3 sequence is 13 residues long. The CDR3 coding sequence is TGTGCCACAACTAGCGGGATCGGCAATGAGCAGTTCTTC. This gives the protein CATTSGIGNEQFF. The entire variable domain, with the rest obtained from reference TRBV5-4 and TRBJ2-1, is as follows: ETGVTQSPTHLIKTRGQQVTLRCSSQSGHNTVSWYQQALGQGPQFIFQYYREEENGRGNFPPRFSGLQFPNYSSELNVNALELDDSALYLCATTSGIGNEQFFGPGTRLTVL.

The CDR3 here is CASSYFGETQYF. The CDR3 nucleotides read TGTGCCAGCAGTTACTTCGGAGAGACCCAGTACTTC. The chain joins TRBV6-6 to TRBJ2-5, with D unclear. The CDR3 runs to 12 residues. Trimming cost V 1 base and J 4 bases, with 4 bases left between them. Germline-derived CDR1 and CDR2 are MNHNY and SVGAGI (reference sequence).

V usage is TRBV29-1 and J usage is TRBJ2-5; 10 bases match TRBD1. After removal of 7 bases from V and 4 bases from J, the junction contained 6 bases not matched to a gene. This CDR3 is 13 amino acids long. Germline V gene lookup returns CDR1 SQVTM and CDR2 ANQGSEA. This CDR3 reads CSADRGRGETQYF. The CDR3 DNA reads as TGCAGCGCTGACAGGGGGCGCGGAGAGACCCAGTACTTC.

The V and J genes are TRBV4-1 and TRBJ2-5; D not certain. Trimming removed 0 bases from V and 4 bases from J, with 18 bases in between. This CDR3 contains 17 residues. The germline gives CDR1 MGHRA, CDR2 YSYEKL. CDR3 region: CASSQDQETPFGETQYF. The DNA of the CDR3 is TGCGCCAGCAGCCAAGATCAGGAGACTCCCTTTGGAGAGACCCAGTACTTC.

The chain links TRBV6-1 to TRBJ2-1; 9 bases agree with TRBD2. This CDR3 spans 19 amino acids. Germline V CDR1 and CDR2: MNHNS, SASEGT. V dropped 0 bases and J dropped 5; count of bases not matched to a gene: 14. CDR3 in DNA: TGTGCCAGCAGTGAAGCGCCTAGCGGGGTGGTACGGTCGCACAATGAGCAGTTCTTC. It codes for CASSEAPSGVVRSHNEQFF.

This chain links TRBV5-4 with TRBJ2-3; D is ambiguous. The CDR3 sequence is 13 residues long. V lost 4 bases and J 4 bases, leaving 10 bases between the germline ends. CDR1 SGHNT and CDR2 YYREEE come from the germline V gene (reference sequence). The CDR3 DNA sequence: TGTGCCAGCAGCCCCCAGAGTGCAGATACGCAGTATTTT. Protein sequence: CASSPQSADTQYF.

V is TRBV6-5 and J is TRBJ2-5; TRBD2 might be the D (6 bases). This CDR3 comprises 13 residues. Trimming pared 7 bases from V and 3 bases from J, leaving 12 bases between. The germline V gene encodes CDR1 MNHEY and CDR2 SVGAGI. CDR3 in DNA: TGTGCCAGCATCTCGTCGGGAGAAGAGACCCAGTACTTC. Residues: CASISSGEETQYF.

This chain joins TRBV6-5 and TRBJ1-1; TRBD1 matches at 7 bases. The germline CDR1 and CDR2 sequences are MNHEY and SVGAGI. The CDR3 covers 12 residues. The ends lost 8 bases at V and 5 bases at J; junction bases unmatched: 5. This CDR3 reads CASGTGVTEAFF. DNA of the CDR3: TGTGCCAGCGGAACAGGGGTAACTGAAGCTTTCTTT.

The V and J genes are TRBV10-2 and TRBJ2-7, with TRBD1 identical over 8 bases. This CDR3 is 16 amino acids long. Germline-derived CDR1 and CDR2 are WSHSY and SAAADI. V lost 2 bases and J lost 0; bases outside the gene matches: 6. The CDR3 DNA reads TGCGCCAGCAGTGAGCCAGGGGGCTCGAGCTCCTACGAGCAGTACTTC. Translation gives CASSEPGGSSSYEQYF.

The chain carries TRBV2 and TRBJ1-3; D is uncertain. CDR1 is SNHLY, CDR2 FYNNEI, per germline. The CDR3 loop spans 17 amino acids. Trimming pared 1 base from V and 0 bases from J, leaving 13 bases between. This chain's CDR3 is CASSEGRATLSGNTIYF. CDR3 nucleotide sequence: TGTGCCAGCAGTGAAGGGCGCGCGACACTCTCTGGAAACACCATATATTTT.

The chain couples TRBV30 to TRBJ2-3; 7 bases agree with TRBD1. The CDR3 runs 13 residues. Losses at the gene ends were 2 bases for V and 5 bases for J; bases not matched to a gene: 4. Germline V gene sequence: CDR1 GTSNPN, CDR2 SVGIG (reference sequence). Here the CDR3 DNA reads TGTGCCTGGAGTAAAAGGGGGCGAGATACGCAGTATTTT. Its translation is CAWSKRGRDTQYF.